This T cell receptor (beta chain) was identified in a study of OX40 agonist ivuxolimab in advanced cancers. With respect to this clone: Its antigen is unknown.

Study results and caveats: On average, CD8+ T cells had more expanded clones than CD4+.

TCRdb's table, derived via immunoSEQ multiplex PCR, lists solely in-frame clones and lacks some. The sample records fewer than 90,000 clones, around 86% being singletons. The CDR3 has 14 residues. The V gene lost 8 bases and the J gene lost 7 bases, with 18 bases spanning the gap. Looked up from germline, CDR1 is MNHNS and CDR2 is SASEGT. The rearrangement joins TRBV6-1 to TRBJ2-1; TRBD1 might be the D (5 bases). The sequencing here drew on CD4+ or CD8+ T cells sorted from blood, taken in a trial of the OX40 agonist ivuxolimab. The TCR comes from an adult with an advanced solid tumor such as melanoma, head and neck, liver or kidney cancer. The CDR3 DNA sequence: TGTGCCAGCCAGCCCCCTACAGGTCCTAATGAGCAGTTCTTC. Amino acid sequence: CASQPPTGPNEQFF.